These 20 T cell receptor beta chains share one sample of origin, sequenced in a study of T cells after yellow fever vaccination. In TCRdb, the 5' RACE reads were re-called with MiXCR into one record per CDR3 protein. Of a few hundred thousand distinct CDR3 sequences in the sample, 6.8% were seen once. Sequences were derived from PBMCs, sampled around 45 days after the first yellow fever vaccination. These receptors all come from a young man who received the YFV17D yellow fever vaccine.

This rearrangement joins TRBV7-2 to TRBJ2-3; TRBD2 might be the D (6 bases). This CDR3 comprises 12 residues. Per germline, CDR1 SGHTA and CDR2 FQGNSA. V was pared by 5 bases and J by 8 bases, with 11 bases between. CDR3 bases: TGTGCCAGCAGCCCCGGGAGCAGTACGCAGTATTTT. This sequence encodes CASSPGSSTQYF.

This chain connects TRBV7-4 to TRBJ2-3, with TRBD1 matching 7 bases. The CDR3 totals 17 residues. The trim removed 1 base at V and 4 bases at J, leaving 11 bases unmatched. The germline gives CDR1 SGHVT, CDR2 SQSDAQ. The DNA of the CDR3 is TGTGCCAGCAGCTTAGAAAGGGACAGACTCCGACCAGATACGCAGTATTTT. The encoded protein is CASSLERDRLRPDTQYF.

This clonotype was recorded a few times. The chain joins TRBV2 to TRBJ1-1; D is uncertain. Per germline, CDR1 SNHLY and CDR2 FYNNEI. V was pared by 8 bases and J by 0 bases, with 7 bases between. CDR3 length: 12 amino acids. CDR3 nucleotide sequence: TGTGCCAGCTGGTCGATGAACACTGAAGCTTTCTTT. It translates to CASWSMNTEAFF.

The V and J genes are TRBV6-1 and TRBJ2-3; D is unresolved. V lost 3 bases and J 4 bases, leaving 8 bases between the germline ends. The CDR3 has 13 residues. Germline loops: CDR1 MNHNS, CDR2 SASEGT. In DNA, the CDR3 is TGTGCCAGCAGTGACTTTGGTCCAGATACGCAGTATTTT. This sequence encodes CASSDFGPDTQYF.

This chain joins TRBV18 and TRBJ2-7; TRBD1 matches 7 bases. CDR1 is KGHSH, CDR2 LQKENI, per germline. The V gene end was trimmed by 3 bases and the J gene end by 3 bases; junction bases not matched to a gene: 5. The CDR3 loop spans 14 amino acids. The CDR3 DNA sequence: TGTGCCAGCTCACCCCGGGACAGCGTCTACGAGCAGTACGTC. It yields the protein CASSPRDSVYEQYV.

This clonotype has only a few counts. The chain joins TRBV24-1 to TRBJ2-1; no firm D call. The germline CDR1 and CDR2 sequences are KGHDR and SFDVKD. V shed 5 bases and J shed 8 bases, with 12 bases lying between them. This CDR3 spans 13 amino acids. The CDR3 DNA reads TGTGCCACCAGTGCCGTCGATCTCGATGAGCAGTTCTTC. Protein: CATSAVDLDEQFF.

The chain is built from TRBV12-3 or TRBV12-4 and TRBJ2-7; D may correspond to TRBD1 or TRBD2 (5 bases each). This CDR3 has 13 residues. V gave up 3 bases and J gave up 3 bases, with 9 bases separating them. CDR3 in amino acids: CASSLGVNYEQYF. CDR3 DNA: TGTGCCAGCAGTTTGGGGGTCAACTACGAGCAGTACTTC.

This clonotype has more than one count but fewer than ten. V gene TRBV12-3 or TRBV12-4 combines with J gene TRBJ1-5; D is unresolved. Trimming removed 5 bases at V and 1 base at J, with 6 bases between. CDR3 length: 13 amino acids. CDR3 sequence reads: CASSTGSNQPQHF. CDR3 nucleotides: TGTGCCAGCAGTACCGGGAGCAATCAGCCCCAGCATTTT.

Many counts were recorded for this clonotype. The V and J genes are TRBV5-1 and TRBJ2-4; 7 positions match TRBD1. J gave up 6 bases and V 0 bases, and 0 bases lay outside the gene matches. This CDR3 spans 13 amino acids. Germline loops: CDR1 SGHRS, CDR2 YFSETQ. As DNA, the CDR3 is TGCGCCAGCAGCTTGGGACAGGGAAACATTCAGTACTTC. Translated: CASSLGQGNIQYF. Based on the CDR3 plus reference TRBV5-1 and TRBJ2-4, the full variable domain is KAGVTQTPRYLIKTRGQQVTLSCSPISGHRSVSWYQQTPGQGLQFLFEYFSETQRNKGNFPGRFSGRQFSNSRSEMNVSTLELGDSALYLCASSLGQGNIQYFGAGTRLSVL.

This rearrangement joins TRBV4-3 to TRBJ2-1, with a possible D match to TRBD1 (8 bases). V was trimmed by 2 bases and J by 2 bases, leaving 13 bases between them. CDR1 is LGHNA, CDR2 YSLEER, per germline. There are 16 residues in the CDR3. The CDR3 is CASSQLTGGAYNEQFF. Written as DNA, the CDR3 is TGCGCCAGCAGCCAACTTACAGGGGGGGCCTACAATGAGCAGTTCTTC.

This clonotype was seen only a few times. The chain couples TRBV7-9 to TRBJ2-7; TRBD1 agrees at 8 bases. CDR1 SEHNR and CDR2 FQNEAQ come from the germline V gene (reference sequence). This CDR3 is 17 amino acids long. V shed 0 bases, J shed 5 bases, and the junction held 12 bases outside the gene matches. CDR3 protein: CASSLAPSHPGGDEQYF. CDR3 nucleotide sequence: TGTGCCAGCAGCTTAGCCCCTTCTCACCCAGGGGGCGACGAGCAGTACTTC.

The chain uses TRBV12-3 or TRBV12-4 and TRBJ1-2; D gene ambiguous. This CDR3 is 15 amino acids long. The V and J ends lost 4 bases and 3 bases respectively, with 15 bases between them. The CDR3 loop is CASSSPAKLDYGYTF. CDR3 nucleotide sequence: TGTGCCAGCAGTTCCCCAGCGAAACTGGACTATGGCTACACCTTC.

In its sample, this clonotype was seen many times. The J gene is TRBJ1-6, the V gene TRBV5-1, with a weak D call TRBD1 (6 bases). There are 18 residues in the CDR3. Trimming pared 0 bases from V and 9 bases from J, leaving 22 bases between. Germline V gene lookup returns CDR1 SGHRS and CDR2 YFSETQ. DNA for the CDR3: TGCGCCAGCAGCTTGGGTATGGCCGCCGCAGGGGTAGGTTCACCCCTCCACTTT. Translating it yields CASSLGMAAAGVGSPLHF.

The V call is TRBV4-1, the J call TRBJ2-1, with D uncertain. The CDR3 spans 12 residues. Germline lookup yields CDR1 MGHRA and CDR2 YSYEKL. Trimming cost V 2 bases and J 8 bases, with 7 bases left between them. CDR3 sequence reads: CASSQMADEQFF. The CDR3 DNA sequence: TGCGCCAGCAGCCAAATGGCCGATGAGCAGTTCTTC.

The chain links TRBV5-1 to TRBJ1-1; D remains unclear. The CDR3 covers 14 residues. Trimming pared 0 bases from V and 4 bases from J, leaving 10 bases between. From germline, CDR1 is SGHRS and CDR2 YFSETQ. CDR3: CASSLVGLGTEAFF. CDR3 DNA sequence: TGCGCCAGCAGCTTGGTGGGGTTGGGCACTGAAGCTTTCTTT.

The V gene is TRBV7-9, the J gene TRBJ1-2, with no clear D. This CDR3 contains 14 residues. Trimming stripped 6 bases from V and 5 bases from J, with 16 bases between. Germline values: CDR1 SEHNR, CDR2 FQNEAQ (reference sequence). The CDR3 sequence: CASSPTVGGYGYTF. The CDR3 DNA reads TGTGCCAGCAGTCCCACAGTCGGTGGTTATGGCTACACCTTC.

The V and J genes are TRBV6-1 and TRBJ1-3; D perhaps matches TRBD1 (6 bases). Between the trimmed V and J ends, which lost 5 bases and 2 bases, there was a span of 16 bases. The CDR3 is 16 amino acids. Germline V gene sequence: CDR1 MNHNS, CDR2 SASEGT. The CDR3 protein is CASSPQTGSAGNTIYF. CDR3 DNA: TGTGCCAGCAGTCCGCAAACAGGGAGCGCTGGAAACACCATATATTTT.

This chain connects TRBV12-5 to TRBJ2-2, with 11 positions matching TRBD2. In germline, CDR1 is LGHNT, CDR2 FRNRAP. Losses at the gene ends were 11 bases for V and 5 bases for J; bases not matched to a gene: 10. CDR3 length: 15 amino acids. The CDR3: CACSGGALRTGELFF. The DNA of the CDR3 is TGTGCTTGTAGCGGGGGGGCCCTAAGGACCGGGGAGCTGTTTTTT.

In its sample, this clonotype was seen a few times. V gene TRBV19 combines with J gene TRBJ2-5, with TRBD1 matching 10 bases. Germline values: CDR1 LNHDA, CDR2 SQIVND (reference sequence). The CDR3 runs to 15 residues. After removal of 7 bases from V and 5 bases from J, the junction contained 10 bases not matched to a gene. CDR3: CASTMTGGQWETQYF. The CDR3 coding sequence is TGTGCCAGTACCATGACAGGGGGCCAGTGGGAGACCCAGTACTTC.

This clonotype was counted only a few times. The CDR3: CASRLGGEAFF. CDR3 coding DNA: TGCGCCAGCCGCCTGGGGGGTGAAGCTTTCTTT. This chain joins TRBV5-1 and TRBJ1-1; possibly TRBD1 for D (5 bases). This CDR3 has 11 amino acids. Trimming pared 7 bases from V and 7 bases from J, leaving 11 bases between. Germline V gives CDR1 SGHRS, CDR2 YFSETQ.